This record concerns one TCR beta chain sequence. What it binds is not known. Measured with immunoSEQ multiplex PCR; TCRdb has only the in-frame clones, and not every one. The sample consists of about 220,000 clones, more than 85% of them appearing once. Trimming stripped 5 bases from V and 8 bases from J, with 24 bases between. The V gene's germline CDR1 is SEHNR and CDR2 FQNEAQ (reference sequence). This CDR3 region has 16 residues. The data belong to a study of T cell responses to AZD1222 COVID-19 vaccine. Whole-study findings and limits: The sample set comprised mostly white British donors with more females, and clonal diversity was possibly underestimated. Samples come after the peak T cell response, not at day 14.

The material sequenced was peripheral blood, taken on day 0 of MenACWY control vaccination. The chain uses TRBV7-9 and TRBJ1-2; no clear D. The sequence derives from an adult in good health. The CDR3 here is CASSADGDRISGGYTF. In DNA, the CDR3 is TGTGCCAGCAGCGCGGACGGAGATAGGATCTCGGGGGGCTACACCTTC.